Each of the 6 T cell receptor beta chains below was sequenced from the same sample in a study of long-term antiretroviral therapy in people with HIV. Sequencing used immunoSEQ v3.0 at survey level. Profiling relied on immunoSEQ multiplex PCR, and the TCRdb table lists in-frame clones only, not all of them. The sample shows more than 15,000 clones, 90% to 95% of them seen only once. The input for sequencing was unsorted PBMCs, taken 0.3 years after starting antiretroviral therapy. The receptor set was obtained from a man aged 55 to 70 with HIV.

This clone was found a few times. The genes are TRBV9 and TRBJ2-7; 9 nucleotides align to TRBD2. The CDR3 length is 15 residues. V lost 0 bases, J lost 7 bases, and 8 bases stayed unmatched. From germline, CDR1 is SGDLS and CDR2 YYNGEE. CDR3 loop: CASSVDSGRLREQYF. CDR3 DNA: TGTGCCAGCAGCGTAGATAGCGGGAGACTTAGGGAGCAGTACTTC.

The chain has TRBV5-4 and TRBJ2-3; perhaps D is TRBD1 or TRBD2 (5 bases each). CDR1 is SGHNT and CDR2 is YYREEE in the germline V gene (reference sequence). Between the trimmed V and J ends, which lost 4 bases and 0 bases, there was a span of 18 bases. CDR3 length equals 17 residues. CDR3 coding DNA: TGTGCCAGCAGCCGGGGCAGCGGTGGCTCTAGCACAGATACGCAGTATTTT. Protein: CASSRGSGGSSTDTQYF.

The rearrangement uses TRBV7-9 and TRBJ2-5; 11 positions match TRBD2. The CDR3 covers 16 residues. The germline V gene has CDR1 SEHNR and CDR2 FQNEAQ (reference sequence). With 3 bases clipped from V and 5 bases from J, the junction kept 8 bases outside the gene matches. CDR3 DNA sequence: TGTGCCAGCAGCTTTGGAACTAGCGGGGGAGGGGAGACCCAGTACTTC. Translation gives CASSFGTSGGGETQYF.

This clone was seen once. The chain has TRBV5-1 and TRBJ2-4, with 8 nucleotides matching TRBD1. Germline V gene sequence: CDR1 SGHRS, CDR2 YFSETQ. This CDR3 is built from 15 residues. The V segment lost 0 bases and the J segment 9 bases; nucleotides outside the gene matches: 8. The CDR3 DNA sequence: TGCGCCAGCAGCTTGGGAGGTCTGACAGGGGCCATTCAGTACTTC. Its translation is CASSLGGLTGAIQYF.

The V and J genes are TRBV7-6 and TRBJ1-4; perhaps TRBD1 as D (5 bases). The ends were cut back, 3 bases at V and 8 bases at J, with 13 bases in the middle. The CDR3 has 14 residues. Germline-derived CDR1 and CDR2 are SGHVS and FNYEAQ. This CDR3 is CASSFSRVAEKLFF. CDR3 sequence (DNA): TGTGCCAGCAGCTTCTCCAGGGTGGCGGAAAAACTGTTTTTT.

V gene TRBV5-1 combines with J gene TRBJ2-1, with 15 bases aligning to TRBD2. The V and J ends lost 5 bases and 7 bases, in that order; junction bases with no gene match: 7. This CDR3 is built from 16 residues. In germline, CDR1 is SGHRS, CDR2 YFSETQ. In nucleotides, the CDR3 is TGCGCCAGCAGACAGAGAGGACTAGCGGGAGGGAATGAGCAGTTCTTC. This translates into CASRQRGLAGGNEQFF. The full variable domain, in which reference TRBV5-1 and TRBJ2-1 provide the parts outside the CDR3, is KAGVTQTPRYLIKTRGQQVTLSCSPISGHRSVSWYQQTPGQGLQFLFEYFSETQRNKGNFPGRFSGRQFSNSRSEMNVSTLELGDSALYLCASRQRGLAGGNEQFFGPGTRLTVL.